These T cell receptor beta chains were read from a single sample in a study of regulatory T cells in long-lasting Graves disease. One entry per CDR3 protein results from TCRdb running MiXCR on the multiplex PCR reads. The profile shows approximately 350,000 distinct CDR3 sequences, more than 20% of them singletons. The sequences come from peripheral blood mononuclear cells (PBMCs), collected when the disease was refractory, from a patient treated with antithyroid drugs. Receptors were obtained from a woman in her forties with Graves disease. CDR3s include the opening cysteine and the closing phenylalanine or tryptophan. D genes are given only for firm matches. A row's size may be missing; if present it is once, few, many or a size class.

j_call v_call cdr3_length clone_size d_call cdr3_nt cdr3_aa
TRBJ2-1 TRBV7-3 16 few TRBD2 TGTGCCAGCAGCCTCAGACCGGGACTAGTCTCCAATGAGCAGTTCTTC CASSLRPGLVSNEQFF
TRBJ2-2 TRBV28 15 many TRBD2 TGTGCCAGCAGTTTAGGGACTAGGGACACCGGGGAGCTGTTTTTT CASSLGTRDTGELFF
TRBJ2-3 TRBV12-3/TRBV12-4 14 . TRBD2 TGTGCCAGCACCATTAGCGGGGGCACAGATACGCAGTATTTT CASTISGGTDTQYF
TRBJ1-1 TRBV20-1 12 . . TGCAGTGCTAGGGGGCAGGGAGTTTTTGCTTTCTTT CSARGQGVFAFF
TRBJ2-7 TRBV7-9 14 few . TGTGCCAGCAGCTTCCGACTGGGGCGCGACGAGCAGTACTTC CASSFRLGRDEQYF
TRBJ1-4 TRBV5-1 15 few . TGCGCCAGCAGCTTGGTGCCGGCGGGACATGAAAAACTGTTTTTT CASSLVPAGHEKLFF
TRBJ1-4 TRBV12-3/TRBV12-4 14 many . TGTGCCAGCAGTTTATGGCAGCAAAATGAAAAACTGTTTTTT CASSLWQQNEKLFF
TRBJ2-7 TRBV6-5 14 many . TGTGCCAGCAGTTACTCGAGTAAAGGTTACGAGCAGTACTTC CASSYSSKGYEQYF
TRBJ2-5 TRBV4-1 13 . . TGCGCCAGCCGTAAGGAGGTTGGAGAGACCCAGTACTTC CASRKEVGETQYF
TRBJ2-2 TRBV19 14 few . TGTGCCAGTAGTATAAGTATGAGCACCGGGGAGCTGTTTTTT CASSISMSTGELFF
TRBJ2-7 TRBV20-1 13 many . TGCAGTGCTAGAGGGGGTGTTCAGTACGAGCAGTACTTC CSARGGVQYEQYF
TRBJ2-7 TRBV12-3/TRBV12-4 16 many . TGTGCCAGCAGCGCTGTGGGCCGGGAGCCATCCTACGAGCAGTACTTC CASSAVGREPSYEQYF
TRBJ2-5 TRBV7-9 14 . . TGTGCCAGCAGTTCCTGGACTCGGGGAGAGACCCAGTACTTC CASSSWTRGETQYF
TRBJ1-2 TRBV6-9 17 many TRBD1 TGTGCCAGCAGTTATACCGGGACAGGGGGCTTAGTCTATGGCTACACCTTC CASSYTGTGGLVYGYTF
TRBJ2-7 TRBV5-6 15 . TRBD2 TGTGCCAGCAGCCTGTATGGGACTAGCGCTTACGAGCAGTACTTC CASSLYGTSAYEQYF
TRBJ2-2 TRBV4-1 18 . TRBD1 TGCGCCAGCAGCCAAGAACTCGGACAGGGAGCGAACACCGGGGAGCTGTTTTTT CASSQELGQGANTGELFF
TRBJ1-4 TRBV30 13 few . TGTGCCTTAGCACCCCAGATGCCTGAAAAACTGTTTTTT CALAPQMPEKLFF
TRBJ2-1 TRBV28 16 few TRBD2 TGTGCCAGCAGTTTTTTCGGGACTAGCGGAAACAATGAGCAGTTCTTC CASSFFGTSGNNEQFF
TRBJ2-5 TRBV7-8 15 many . TGTGCCAGCAGCTCCGCCCAGACTGGCCAAGAGACCCAGTACTTC CASSSAQTGQETQYF
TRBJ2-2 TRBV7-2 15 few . TGTGCCAGCAGCTTAGTGGTAGCGGATATCGGGGAGCTGTTTTTT CASSLVVADIGELFF
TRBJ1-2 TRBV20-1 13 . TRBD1 TGCAGTGCTAGAGATGGGGCAGGGGGCAGCTACACCTTC CSARDGAGGSYTF
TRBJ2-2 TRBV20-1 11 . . TGCAGTGCCTCGGGGTACGGGGAGCTGTTTTTT CSASGYGELFF
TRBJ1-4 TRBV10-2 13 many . TGCGCCAGCGGGGAGGCAGTTAATGAAAAACTGTTTTTT CASGEAVNEKLFF
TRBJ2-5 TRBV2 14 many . TGTGCCAGCAGCGAACCCCCTCCTAAGAAGACCCAGTACTTC CASSEPPPKKTQYF